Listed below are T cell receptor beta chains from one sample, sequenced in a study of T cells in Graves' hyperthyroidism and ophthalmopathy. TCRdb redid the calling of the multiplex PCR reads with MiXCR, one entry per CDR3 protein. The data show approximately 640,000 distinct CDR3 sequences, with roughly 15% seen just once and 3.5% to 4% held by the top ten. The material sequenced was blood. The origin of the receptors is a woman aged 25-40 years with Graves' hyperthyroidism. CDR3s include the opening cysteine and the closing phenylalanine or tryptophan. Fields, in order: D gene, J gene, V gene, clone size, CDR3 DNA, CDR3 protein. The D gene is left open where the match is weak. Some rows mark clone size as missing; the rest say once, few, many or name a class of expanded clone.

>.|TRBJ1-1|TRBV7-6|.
TGTGCCAGCAGCTTCGGGCAGGGGCCATACACTGAAGCTTTCTTT
CASSFGQGPYTEAFF
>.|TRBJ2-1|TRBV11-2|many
TGTGCCAGCAGCCAAGGGAGCTATGAGCAGTTCTTC
CASSQGSYEQFF
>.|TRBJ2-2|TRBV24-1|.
TGTGCCACCAGTGATTTAGGGACCGGGGAGCTGTTTTTT
CATSDLGTGELFF
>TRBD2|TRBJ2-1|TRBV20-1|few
TGCAGTGCTAGAGATAGGGCTAGCGGGAGTTTCAATGAGCAGTTCTTC
CSARDRASGSFNEQFF
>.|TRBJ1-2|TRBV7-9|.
TGTGCCAGCAGCTTAGCAGGGGAGGCCTATGGCTACACCTTC
CASSLAGEAYGYTF
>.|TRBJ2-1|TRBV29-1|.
TGCAGCGTTGAGAAAACAGGAGGTAGCTCCTACAATGAGCAGTTCTTC
CSVEKTGGSSYNEQFF
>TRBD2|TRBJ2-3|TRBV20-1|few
TGCAGTGATCAAGGACTAGCGGGAGGGGGCACAGATACGCAGTATTTT
CSDQGLAGGGTDTQYF
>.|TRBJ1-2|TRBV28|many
TGTGCCAGCAGTTTAGACGTACGGACCTATGGCTACACCTTC
CASSLDVRTYGYTF
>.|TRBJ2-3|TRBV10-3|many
TGTGCCATCTCCGGGTTGGCAACGCAGTATTTT
CAISGLATQYF
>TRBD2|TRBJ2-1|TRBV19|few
TGTGCCACCCTCGCTTCGACTAGCGGCACCACCAATGAGCAGTTCTTC
CATLASTSGTTNEQFF
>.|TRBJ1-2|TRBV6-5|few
TGTGCCAGCAGTTACTCGCCCAGTAACTATGGCTACACCTTC
CASSYSPSNYGYTF
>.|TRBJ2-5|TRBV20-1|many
TGCAGTGCTAGAAAAGTGTCAGTTTATCAAGAGACCCAGTACTTC
CSARKVSVYQETQYF
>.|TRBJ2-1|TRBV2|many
TGTGCCAGCAGTCGACTTCAGCTTTACAATGAGCAGTTCTTC
CASSRLQLYNEQFF
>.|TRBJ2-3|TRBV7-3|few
TGTGCCAGCAGCTTCGGGGGCAGGGTCACAGATACGCAGTATTTT
CASSFGGRVTDTQYF
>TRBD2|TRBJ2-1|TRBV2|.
TGTGCCAGCAGTGAAAGGTACGGGGGGAATGAGCAGTTCTTC
CASSERYGGNEQFF
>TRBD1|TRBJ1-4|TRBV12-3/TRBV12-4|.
TGTGCCAGCAGTAGGAGGACAGGCATAAATGAAAAACTGTTTTTT
CASSRRTGINEKLFF
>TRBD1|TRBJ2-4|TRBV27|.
TGTGCCAGCAGTTTAAGAGGGACAGGGCTGATGAGTAGAAACATTCAGTACTTC
CASSLRGTGLMSRNIQYF
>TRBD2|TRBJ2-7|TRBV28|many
TGTGCCAGCAGTCCCCCCGGGACTAGCGGAGGCGAGCAGTACTTC
CASSPPGTSGGEQYF
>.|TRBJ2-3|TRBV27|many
TGTGCCAGCAGTTTAAAAGGTGCCCCAGATACGCAGTATTTT
CASSLKGAPDTQYF
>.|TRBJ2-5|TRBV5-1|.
TGCGCCAGCAGCGTTCCCCAGGGAGGAGAGACCCAGTACTTC
CASSVPQGGETQYF
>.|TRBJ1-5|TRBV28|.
TGTGCCAGCAGTTGGTCGCAGCACAACAATCAGCCCCAGCATTTT
CASSWSQHNNQPQHF
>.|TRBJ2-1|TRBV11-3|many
TGTGCCAGCAGCTTAGGTGAGGGTGAGCAGTTCTTC
CASSLGEGEQFF
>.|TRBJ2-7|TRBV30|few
TGTGCCTGGAGTGTTCTGGACAAGACCTACGAGCAGTACTTC
CAWSVLDKTYEQYF
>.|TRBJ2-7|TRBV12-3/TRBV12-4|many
TGTGCCAGCAGAACGGAGTGGGATACGGGCGAGCAGTACTTC
CASRTEWDTGEQYF
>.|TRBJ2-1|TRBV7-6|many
TGTGCCAGCAGCTTAGTCGGGGACTCCTACAATGAGCAGTTCTTC
CASSLVGDSYNEQFF
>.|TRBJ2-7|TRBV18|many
TGTGCCAGCTCATCGACTGACATGGCCTACGAGCAGTACTTC
CASSSTDMAYEQYF
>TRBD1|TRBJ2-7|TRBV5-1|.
TGCGCCAGCCCTACTACCGGACAGGGGACCCACGAGCAGTACTTC
CASPTTGQGTHEQYF
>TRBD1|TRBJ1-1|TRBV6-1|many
TGTGCCAGTGGGACAGGGACCTACACTGAAGCTTTCTTT
CASGTGTYTEAFF